This paragraph covers one T cell receptor (beta chain) sequence. This record belongs to a study of blood T cell repertoires in COVID-19. Overall study context: Material from acute and convalescent COVID-19 was sourced from the United States, Italy and Spain. T cells, B-cell-depleted T cells, or PBMCs provided the cDNA or gDNA that served as material.

Assay: immunoSEQ multiplex PCR; the TCRdb copy retains only in-frame clones and omits some. The sample shows about 360,000 clones, 86% of them seen only once. The V and J ends lost 6 bases and 0 bases, in that order; junction bases with no gene match: 3. Looked up from germline, CDR1 is MNHNY and CDR2 is SVGAGI (reference sequence). The CDR3 is 15 residues long. Sequencing was carried out using peripheral blood. The chain combines TRBV6-6 with TRBJ2-2; 8 nucleotides line up with TRBD1. This receptor was obtained from a woman aged 60-75 years with COVID-19, enrolled during active disease. CDR3 protein: CASSTTGANTGELFF. The DNA for the CDR3 is TGTGCCAGCAGCACGACAGGGGCGAACACCGGGGAGCTGTTTTTT.